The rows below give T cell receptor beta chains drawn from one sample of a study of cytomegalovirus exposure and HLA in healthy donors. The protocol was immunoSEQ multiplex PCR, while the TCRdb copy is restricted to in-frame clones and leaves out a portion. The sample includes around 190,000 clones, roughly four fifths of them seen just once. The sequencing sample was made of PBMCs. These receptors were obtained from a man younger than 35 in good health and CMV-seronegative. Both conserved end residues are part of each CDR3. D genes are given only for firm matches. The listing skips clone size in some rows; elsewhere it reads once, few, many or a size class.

CDR3 protein: CASIIRLAGGPVVSTQYF
CDR3 DNA: TGTGCCAGCATAATACGACTAGCGGGGGGCCCTGTAGTGTCGACCCAGTACTTC
D gene: TRBD2
V gene: TRBV2
clone size: .
J gene: TRBJ2-5

CDR3 protein: CASSPLPVKPFYGYTF
CDR3 DNA: TGTGCCAGCAGCCCGCTGCCTGTGAAGCCGTTCTATGGCTACACCTTC
D gene: .
V gene: TRBV7-8
clone size: .
J gene: TRBJ1-2

CDR3 protein: CASSQARSSANTGELFF
CDR3 DNA: TGTGCCAGCAGCCAAGCGCGGTCCAGCGCGAACACCGGGGAGCTGTTTTTT
D gene: .
V gene: TRBV7-2
clone size: .
J gene: TRBJ2-2

CDR3 protein: CASRKKAFLRTSSYEQYF
CDR3 DNA: TGTGCCAGCAGAAAGAAAGCCTTCCTAAGGACTAGCTCCTACGAGCAGTACTTC
D gene: TRBD2
V gene: TRBV28
clone size: .
J gene: TRBJ2-7

CDR3 protein: CASSPLRLSTYYEQYF
CDR3 DNA: TGTGCCAGCTCGCCCCTCAGGCTGAGCACCTACTACGAGCAGTACTTC
D gene: .
V gene: TRBV18
clone size: .
J gene: TRBJ2-7

CDR3 protein: CSVEWTGTGMAVNTEAFF
CDR3 DNA: TGCAGCGTTGAATGGACCGGGACAGGGATGGCGGTGAACACTGAAGCTTTCTTT
D gene: TRBD1
V gene: TRBV29-1
clone size: .
J gene: TRBJ1-1

CDR3 protein: CASRSTGTDTQYF
CDR3 DNA: TGTGCCAGCAGATCGACGGGAACTGATACGCAGTATTTT
D gene: .
V gene: TRBV7-2
clone size: .
J gene: TRBJ2-3

CDR3 protein: CASSPVQMNTEAFF
CDR3 DNA: TGTGCCAGCTCACCGGTACAAATGAACACTGAAGCTTTCTTT
D gene: .
V gene: TRBV18
clone size: .
J gene: TRBJ1-1

CDR3 protein: CASSVGGGQQEAQYF
CDR3 DNA: TGTGCCAGCAGCGTGGGTGGGGGACAACAAGAGGCCCAGTACTTC
D gene: .
V gene: TRBV9
clone size: .
J gene: TRBJ2-5

CDR3 protein: CASSPRRGFGEQFF
CDR3 DNA: TGTGCTAGCAGCCCAAGACGCGGATTCGGTGAGCAGTTCTTC
D gene: .
V gene: TRBV7-7
clone size: .
J gene: TRBJ2-1

CDR3 protein: CASSFTGVNYGYTF
CDR3 DNA: TGCGCCAGCAGCTTTACAGGAGTAAACTATGGCTACACCTTC
D gene: .
V gene: TRBV5-1
clone size: .
J gene: TRBJ1-2

CDR3 protein: CASSSQATGNTIYF
CDR3 DNA: TGTGCCAGCAGTTCCCAGGCAACTGGAAACACCATATATTTT
D gene: .
V gene: TRBV28
clone size: few
J gene: TRBJ1-3

CDR3 protein: CASSSLEGGDTEAFF
CDR3 DNA: TGTGCCAGCAGCTCCCTAGAGGGGGGGGACACTGAAGCTTTCTTT
D gene: .
V gene: TRBV7-6
clone size: .
J gene: TRBJ1-1

CDR3 protein: CASSLEGPRPQHF
CDR3 DNA: TGTGCCAGCAGCTTGGAGGGGCCTCGGCCCCAGCATTTT
D gene: .
V gene: TRBV5-5
clone size: .
J gene: TRBJ1-5

CDR3 protein: CASSHGRDVGKLFF
CDR3 DNA: TGTGCCAGCAGCCACGGACGGGATGTTGGGAAACTGTTTTTT
D gene: .
V gene: TRBV4-2
clone size: .
J gene: TRBJ1-4

CDR3 protein: CASSSGTGSYGYTF
CDR3 DNA: TGTGCCAGCAGTTCTGGGACAGGGTCTTATGGCTACACCTTC
D gene: TRBD1
V gene: TRBV27
clone size: few
J gene: TRBJ1-2

CDR3 protein: CASSRNWGGAEDEQFF
CDR3 DNA: TGCGCCAGCAGCCGGAATTGGGGGGGGGCTGAGGATGAGCAGTTCTTC
D gene: .
V gene: TRBV4-3
clone size: few
J gene: TRBJ2-1

CDR3 protein: CASSQDRGETETQYF
CDR3 DNA: TGTGCCAGCAGCCAAGATCGTGGGGAGACAGAGACCCAGTACTTC
D gene: .
V gene: TRBV14
clone size: .
J gene: TRBJ2-5

CDR3 protein: CASNRGTQEAQYF
CDR3 DNA: TGTGCCAGCAACAGGGGGACGCAAGAGGCCCAGTACTTC
D gene: TRBD1
V gene: TRBV7-9
clone size: .
J gene: TRBJ2-5

CDR3 protein: CASSPGQALYGYTF
CDR3 DNA: TGTGCCAGCAGTCCGGGACAGGCTCTATATGGCTACACCTTC
D gene: TRBD1
V gene: TRBV5-4
clone size: .
J gene: TRBJ1-2

CDR3 protein: CASSLRGGRSTDTQYF
CDR3 DNA: TGTGCCAGCAGCTTACGGGGGGGCCGGAGCACAGATACGCAGTATTTT
D gene: TRBD2
V gene: TRBV7-2
clone size: .
J gene: TRBJ2-3

CDR3 protein: CARSGRTGANVLTF
CDR3 DNA: TGTGCCAGGTCAGGGCGTACTGGGGCCAACGTCCTGACTTTC
D gene: .
V gene: TRBV7-9
clone size: .
J gene: TRBJ2-6

CDR3 protein: CASSVGGGEGYTF
CDR3 DNA: TGTGCCAGCAGCGTTGGAGGGGGGGAGGGCTACACCTTC
D gene: .
V gene: TRBV9
clone size: .
J gene: TRBJ1-2

CDR3 protein: CASSYSITGGLEGYTF
CDR3 DNA: TGTGCCAGCAGTTACTCGATTACGGGAGGGCTCGAGGGCTACACCTTC
D gene: .
V gene: TRBV6-6
clone size: .
J gene: TRBJ1-2

CDR3 protein: CASSPTTGHTGELFF
CDR3 DNA: TGTGCCAGCAGTCCTACGACAGGGCATACCGGGGAGCTGTTTTTT
D gene: TRBD1
V gene: TRBV2
clone size: .
J gene: TRBJ2-2

CDR3 protein: CASSFRQGMNTEAFF
CDR3 DNA: TGTGCCAGCAGCTTTCGACAGGGGATGAACACTGAAGCTTTCTTT
D gene: TRBD1
V gene: TRBV7-6
clone size: .
J gene: TRBJ1-1

CDR3 protein: CASSHEQLAGETGELFF
CDR3 DNA: TGCGCCAGCAGCCACGAGCAGCTAGCGGGGGAGACCGGGGAGCTGTTTTTT
D gene: TRBD2
V gene: TRBV4-1
clone size: once
J gene: TRBJ2-2

CDR3 protein: CASSRDIMNTEAFF
CDR3 DNA: TGCGCCAGCAGCCGCGATATTATGAACACTGAAGCTTTCTTT
D gene: .
V gene: TRBV5-1
clone size: few
J gene: TRBJ1-1

CDR3 protein: CASPGPQGSDQPQHF
CDR3 DNA: TGTGCCAGCCCAGGGCCCCAGGGATCCGATCAGCCCCAGCATTTT
D gene: .
V gene: TRBV6-5
clone size: .
J gene: TRBJ1-5

CDR3 protein: CASSIIKTYEQYF
CDR3 DNA: TGTGCCAGCAGTATTATAAAAACATACGAGCAGTACTTC
D gene: .
V gene: TRBV28
clone size: .
J gene: TRBJ2-7

CDR3 protein: CASNPGRGAEHQPQHF
CDR3 DNA: TGTGCCAGCAACCCCGGGAGGGGGGCCGAGCATCAGCCCCAGCATTTT
D gene: .
V gene: TRBV27
clone size: once
J gene: TRBJ1-5

CDR3 protein: CAWSVRDFRYEQYF
CDR3 DNA: TGTGCCTGGAGTGTACGAGACTTTCGCTACGAGCAGTACTTC
D gene: .
V gene: TRBV30
clone size: once
J gene: TRBJ2-7

CDR3 protein: CASSTGGSEQFF
CDR3 DNA: TGTGCCAGTAGTACAGGGGGCAGTGAGCAGTTCTTC
D gene: TRBD1
V gene: TRBV19
clone size: once
J gene: TRBJ2-1

CDR3 protein: CASSLAGLASTDTQYF
CDR3 DNA: TGTGCCAGCAGCTTAGCGGGACTAGCTAGCACAGATACGCAGTATTTT
D gene: TRBD2
V gene: TRBV7-8
clone size: .
J gene: TRBJ2-3

CDR3 protein: CASSLEGRVHEKLFF
CDR3 DNA: TGCGCCAGCAGCTTGGAGGGCAGGGTCCACGAAAAACTGTTTTTT
D gene: .
V gene: TRBV5-1
clone size: .
J gene: TRBJ1-4

CDR3 protein: CASSLLPYQGTEKETQYF
CDR3 DNA: TGTGCCAGCAGCTTACTTCCCTATCAGGGCACCGAAAAAGAGACCCAGTACTTC
D gene: .
V gene: TRBV7-8
clone size: .
J gene: TRBJ2-5

CDR3 protein: CASSIAGRSYNEQFF
CDR3 DNA: TGTGCCAGCAGCATAGCGGGACGCTCCTACAATGAGCAGTTCTTC
D gene: TRBD2
V gene: TRBV27
clone size: .
J gene: TRBJ2-1

CDR3 protein: CAWSILPGTSGSGTGELFF
CDR3 DNA: TGTGCCTGGAGCATTCTGCCCGGGACTAGCGGGAGCGGGACCGGGGAGCTGTTTTTT
D gene: TRBD2
V gene: TRBV30
clone size: few
J gene: TRBJ2-2

CDR3 protein: CASRLGTGAEQYF
CDR3 DNA: TGTGCCAGCAGACTCGGGACAGGGGCCGAGCAGTACTTC
D gene: TRBD1
V gene: TRBV6-5
clone size: .
J gene: TRBJ2-7

CDR3 protein: CSVSQTYEQYF
CDR3 DNA: TGCAGCGTTTCACAGACCTACGAGCAGTACTTC
D gene: .
V gene: TRBV29-1
clone size: .
J gene: TRBJ2-7

CDR3 protein: CASSLGSSGGYNEQFF
CDR3 DNA: TGTGCCAGCAGCTTGGGGTCTAGCGGCGGCTACAATGAGCAGTTCTTC
D gene: TRBD2
V gene: TRBV5-4
clone size: .
J gene: TRBJ2-1

CDR3 protein: CASSLRRQGEFAEAFF
CDR3 DNA: TGTGCCAGCAGTTTACGTCGACAGGGGGAATTCGCTGAAGCTTTCTTT
D gene: TRBD1
V gene: TRBV27
clone size: .
J gene: TRBJ1-1

CDR3 protein: CASSNPFSTGLRGNEQFF
CDR3 DNA: TGTGCCAGTAGTAACCCCTTCTCGACAGGGCTAAGAGGCAATGAGCAGTTCTTC
D gene: TRBD1
V gene: TRBV19
clone size: .
J gene: TRBJ2-1

CDR3 protein: CASYTQSSYNEQFF
CDR3 DNA: TGCGCCAGCTATACACAGAGCTCCTACAATGAGCAGTTCTTC
D gene: .
V gene: TRBV5-1
clone size: .
J gene: TRBJ2-1

CDR3 protein: CASSAETRQVGPNSGANVLTF
CDR3 DNA: TGTGCCAGCAGCGCCGAGACAAGACAGGTGGGACCCAACTCTGGGGCCAACGTCCTGACTTTC
D gene: .
V gene: TRBV9
clone size: .
J gene: TRBJ2-6

CDR3 protein: CASSLAAGWGPSETQYF
CDR3 DNA: TGTGCCAGCAGCTTAGCGGCTGGGTGGGGGCCTAGCGAGACCCAGTACTTC
D gene: .
V gene: TRBV11-2
clone size: .
J gene: TRBJ2-5

CDR3 protein: CASRVPGGWDTEAFF
CDR3 DNA: TGTGCCAGTAGAGTACCAGGGGGCTGGGACACTGAAGCTTTCTTT
D gene: TRBD1
V gene: TRBV19
clone size: few
J gene: TRBJ1-1

CDR3 protein: CASSPLAGTDTQYF
CDR3 DNA: TGTGCCAGCAGCCCCCTAGCCGGCACAGATACGCAGTATTTT
D gene: .
V gene: TRBV7-2
clone size: .
J gene: TRBJ2-3

CDR3 protein: CASNPRLVSGELFF
CDR3 DNA: TGTGCCAGCAACCCCAGACTAGTGTCCGGGGAGCTGTTTTTT
D gene: .
V gene: TRBV6-6
clone size: few
J gene: TRBJ2-2

CDR3 protein: CASSLGAGDSDTQYF
CDR3 DNA: TGTGCCAGCAGCTTAGGAGCGGGGGACTCAGATACGCAGTATTTT
D gene: TRBD2
V gene: TRBV7-9
clone size: .
J gene: TRBJ2-3

CDR3 protein: CASSRSGTALSGANVLTF
CDR3 DNA: TGTGCCAGCAGCAGATCCGGGACAGCACTCTCTGGGGCCAACGTCCTGACTTTC
D gene: TRBD1
V gene: TRBV7-2
clone size: .
J gene: TRBJ2-6

CDR3 protein: CASGSGLAGGLPYEQYF
CDR3 DNA: TGTGCCAGCGGTTCCGGGCTAGCGGGAGGGCTCCCCTACGAGCAGTACTTC
D gene: TRBD2
V gene: TRBV6-4
clone size: .
J gene: TRBJ2-7

CDR3 protein: CASSTQQGFSYGYTF
CDR3 DNA: TGTGCCAGCAGTACCCAACAGGGATTTAGCTATGGCTACACCTTC
D gene: .
V gene: TRBV6-1
clone size: .
J gene: TRBJ1-2

CDR3 protein: CASSLGGLAASNEQFF
CDR3 DNA: TGTGCCAGCAGCTTAGGTGGGCTAGCGGCCTCCAATGAGCAGTTCTTC
D gene: TRBD2
V gene: TRBV7-2
clone size: .
J gene: TRBJ2-1

CDR3 protein: CASSVGDRGHQPQHF
CDR3 DNA: TGTGCCAGCAGCGTAGGGGACAGGGGGCATCAGCCCCAGCATTTT
D gene: TRBD1
V gene: TRBV9
clone size: .
J gene: TRBJ1-5

CDR3 protein: CASSQGSRANEQFF
CDR3 DNA: TGCGCCAGCAGCCAAGGCTCCAGGGCCAATGAGCAGTTCTTC
D gene: .
V gene: TRBV4-3
clone size: .
J gene: TRBJ2-1

CDR3 protein: CASSLRQGQETQYF
CDR3 DNA: TGCGCCAGCAGCTTGAGGCAGGGCCAAGAGACCCAGTACTTC
D gene: .
V gene: TRBV5-1
clone size: .
J gene: TRBJ2-5

CDR3 protein: CASSYGTGQTYEQYF
CDR3 DNA: TGTGCCAGCAGTTACGGGACAGGACAAACCTACGAGCAGTACTTC
D gene: TRBD1
V gene: TRBV6-5
clone size: .
J gene: TRBJ2-7